The rows below give T cell receptor beta chains drawn from one sample of a study of cytomegalovirus exposure and HLA in healthy donors. Measured with immunoSEQ multiplex PCR; TCRdb has only the in-frame clones, and not every one. This repertoire shows approximately 150,000 clones, approximately 79% found once; its top ten account for about 2%. Sequencing was done on a sample of PBMCs. The receptor set was obtained from a male donor in good health and CMV-seronegative. Each CDR3 is given with its conserved first and last residue. Fields, in order: D gene, J gene, clone size, V gene, CDR3 protein, CDR3 DNA. A D gene is named only where the DNA matches it firmly. Clone size is stated in some rows and not others, as once, few, many or a class when expanded.

NA TRBJ1-1 once TRBV5-4 CASRRDFRNTEAFF TGTGCCAGCAGAAGGGACTTTCGCAACACTGAAGCTTTCTTT
TRBD1 TRBJ1-1 NA TRBV5-1 CASSLQGAVVNTEAFF TGCGCCAGCAGCTTACAGGGGGCCGTTGTGAACACTGAAGCTTTCTTT
TRBD1 TRBJ1-1 once TRBV7-8 CASSLEKTGTGNTEAFF TGTGCCAGCAGCTTAGAAAAGACAGGGACGGGGAACACTGAAGCTTTCTTT
TRBD1 TRBJ2-2 NA TRBV7-7 CASSSGGQGANTGELFF TGTGCCAGCAGCTCGGGTGGACAGGGGGCTAACACCGGGGAGCTGTTTTTT
TRBD1 TRBJ2-1 NA TRBV6-5 CASSADRGEGYEQFF TGTGCCAGCAGCGCTGACAGGGGAGAAGGATATGAGCAGTTCTTC
NA TRBJ2-2 NA TRBV5-1 CASSPRENTGELFF TGCGCCAGCAGCCCCAGGGAGAACACCGGGGAGCTGTTTTTT
NA TRBJ1-1 once TRBV11-2 CASSVGEGRGEAFF TGTGCCAGCAGCGTTGGGGAGGGGCGAGGAGAAGCTTTCTTT
NA TRBJ1-5 NA TRBV30 CAWSGVSVLQPQHF TGTGCCTGGAGTGGAGTGTCCGTCCTACAGCCCCAGCATTTT
NA TRBJ1-5 NA TRBV9 CASSAGRANQPQHF TGTGCCAGCAGCGCTGGGCGGGCGAATCAGCCCCAGCATTTT
TRBD1 TRBJ1-5 NA TRBV15 CATRTGGGDSNQPQHF TGTGCCACAAGGACAGGGGGGGGAGATAGCAATCAGCCCCAGCATTTT
NA TRBJ1-2 NA TRBV10-2 CASSEFAGDRAPNYGYTF TGCGCCAGCAGTGAGTTCGCAGGGGACCGAGCCCCTAACTATGGCTACACCTTC
NA TRBJ1-1 few TRBV7-8 CASSPRPGRAEAFF TGTGCCAGCAGCCCGCGACCCGGGCGGGCTGAAGCTTTCTTT
NA TRBJ1-2 NA TRBV18 CASSPTITGHYGYTF TGTGCCAGCTCACCAACTATTACAGGCCACTATGGCTACACCTTC
TRBD1 TRBJ1-2 NA TRBV6-6 CASSYIPGTGNYGYTF TGTGCCAGCAGTTACATCCCCGGGACAGGGAACTATGGCTACACCTTC
NA TRBJ2-3 NA TRBV4-1 CASTRRLITDTQYF TGCGCCAGCACCCGCAGGTTGATCACAGATACGCAGTATTTT
NA TRBJ1-4 NA TRBV2 CASSYSPNEKLFF TGTGCCAGCAGCTACTCCCCGAATGAAAAACTGTTTTTT
NA TRBJ2-1 NA TRBV5-6 CASSLTGWEQFF TGTGCCAGCAGCTTGACAGGGTGGGAGCAGTTCTTC
TRBD2 TRBJ2-5 NA TRBV5-6 CASSLSRGAGAQYF TGTGCCAGCAGCTTGTCCAGGGGAGCGGGGGCCCAGTACTTC
TRBD1 TRBJ2-1 NA TRBV7-9 CAHSLAGGRWNNEQFF TGTGCCCACAGCTTAGCAGGGGGTCGTTGGAACAATGAGCAGTTCTTC
TRBD1 TRBJ2-3 NA TRBV30 CAWSGGQSTDTQYF TGTGCCTGGAGTGGGGGACAGAGCACAGATACGCAGTATTTT
TRBD1 TRBJ2-7 once TRBV10-3 CAIRDRTGDEQYF TGTGCCATCAGAGATCGGACAGGGGACGAGCAGTACTTC
NA TRBJ2-2 NA TRBV19 CASRGVRNTGELFF TGTGCCAGTAGAGGGGTGCGGAACACCGGGGAGCTGTTTTTT
NA TRBJ1-1 NA TRBV7-2 CASSFARANTEAFF TGTGCCAGCAGCTTCGCGAGGGCTAACACTGAAGCTTTCTTT
TRBD2 TRBJ2-1 NA TRBV7-2 CASSPTSGGAGEQFF TGTGCCAGCAGCCCCACTAGCGGGGGGGCCGGCGAGCAGTTCTTC
TRBD2 TRBJ2-1 few TRBV7-9 CASSLVSGGVNEQFF TGTGCCAGCAGCTTGGTATCCGGGGGGGTCAATGAGCAGTTCTTC
TRBD1 TRBJ2-5 few TRBV4-1 CASSQDGDRGRAGETQYF TGCGCCAGCAGCCAAGATGGGGACAGGGGGCGGGCGGGAGAGACCCAGTACTTC
NA TRBJ1-1 NA TRBV6-5 CASSYWPGSDTEAFF TGTGCCAGCAGTTACTGGCCAGGGTCCGACACTGAAGCTTTCTTT
TRBD2 TRBJ2-1 NA TRBV5-1 CASSPVWGGNEQFF TGCGCCAGCAGCCCGGTGTGGGGGGGGAATGAGCAGTTCTTC
NA TRBJ2-1 NA TRBV4-3 CASSNLYNEQFF TGCGCCAGCAGCAATCTCTACAATGAGCAGTTCTTC
NA TRBJ2-7 NA TRBV27 CASRQGSAYEQYF TGTGCCAGCAGACAGGGCAGTGCGTACGAGCAGTACTTC
NA TRBJ1-5 NA TRBV19 CASRLLQAGGQPQHF TGTGCCAGTAGACTTCTACAGGCTGGCGGTCAGCCCCAGCATTTT
TRBD1 TRBJ2-7 NA TRBV6-1 CAGQGLSYEQYF TGTGCCGGACAGGGGCTATCCTACGAGCAGTACTTC
TRBD1 TRBJ2-1 few TRBV30 CAWSHYRGTSYNEQFF TGTGCCTGGAGCCATTACAGGGGAACCTCCTACAATGAGCAGTTCTTC
NA TRBJ1-1 NA TRBV14 CASSHTENTEAFF TGTGCCAGCAGCCATACAGAGAACACTGAAGCTTTCTTT
NA TRBJ1-1 NA TRBV11-2 CASSLNRANTEAFF TGTGCCAGCAGCTTAAACAGGGCGAACACTGAAGCTTTCTTT
NA TRBJ2-2 few TRBV5-1 CASSLADRVNTGELFF TGCGCCAGCAGCTTGGCCGATAGAGTAAACACCGGGGAGCTGTTTTTT
NA TRBJ1-1 NA TRBV6-1 CASSDQGRANTEAFF TGTGCCAGCAGTGATCAGGGCAGGGCGAACACTGAAGCTTTCTTT
NA TRBJ2-1 NA TRBV5-1 CASSLLGEQFF TGCGCCAGCAGCTTACTCGGGGAGCAGTTCTTC
NA TRBJ1-2 NA TRBV6-5 CASGKDQGRGYGYTF TGTGCCAGCGGAAAAGATCAGGGAAGAGGATATGGCTACACCTTC
TRBD1 TRBJ1-3 NA TRBV9 CASSGWDSGSTIYF TGTGCCAGCAGCGGATGGGACAGCGGCAGCACCATATATTTT
TRBD1 TRBJ1-2 NA TRBV9 CASSVSTGGNSMDYGYTF TGTGCCAGCAGCGTCTCGACAGGGGGTAATTCTATGGACTATGGCTACACCTTC
NA TRBJ2-7 once TRBV11-2 CASSPEARVVEQYF TGTGCCAGCAGCCCCGAAGCGAGGGTGGTCGAGCAGTACTTC
TRBD1 TRBJ1-2 NA TRBV7-2 CASSYRQGRDGYTF TGTGCCAGCAGCTACCGACAGGGGCGTGATGGCTACACCTTC
NA TRBJ1-2 NA TRBV30 CAWSTGYGYTF TGTGCCTGGAGTACGGGCTATGGCTACACCTTC
NA TRBJ1-1 NA TRBV10-1 CASSEGGDGTEAFF TGCGCCAGCAGTGAGGGGGGGGACGGCACTGAAGCTTTCTTT
NA TRBJ1-6 NA TRBV19 CASSIGENDSPLHF TGTGCCAGTAGTATCGGGGAGAATGATTCACCCCTCCACTTT
NA TRBJ1-5 NA TRBV7-8 CASSFGTKNSNQPQHF TGTGCCAGCAGCTTCGGGACAAAAAATAGCAATCAGCCCCAGCATTTT
TRBD2 TRBJ2-3 once TRBV7-2 CASSQGLAGVADTQYF TGTGCCAGCAGCCAGGGACTAGCGGGGGTGGCAGATACGCAGTATTTT
TRBD1 TRBJ2-7 NA TRBV5-1 CASSGGGTGSYEQYF TGCGCCAGCAGCGGAGGGGGGACAGGGTCCTACGAGCAGTACTTC
NA TRBJ1-2 NA TRBV6-5 CASSYGRHYGYTF TGTGCCAGCAGTTACGGGAGACACTATGGCTACACCTTC
TRBD1 TRBJ1-2 NA TRBV5-4 CASSQIGQVSNYGYTF TGTGCCAGCAGCCAGATAGGACAGGTCTCTAACTATGGCTACACCTTC
NA TRBJ1-1 NA TRBV7-8 CASSSLRQLNTEAFF TGTGCCAGCAGCTCCCTACGACAGTTGAACACTGAAGCTTTCTTT
NA TRBJ1-5 NA TRBV29-1 CSVGETGYNQPQHF TGCAGCGTTGGGGAAACAGGGTACAATCAGCCCCAGCATTTT
TRBD1 TRBJ1-2 NA TRBV29-1 CSVEEQGAKGYTF TGCAGCGTTGAAGAGCAGGGGGCTAAAGGCTACACCTTC
NA TRBJ1-2 NA TRBV18 CASSPNEMRSYTF TGTGCCAGCTCACCCAATGAGATGAGGTCCTACACCTTC
TRBD2 TRBJ2-2 NA TRBV2 CASWRGLAGATGELFF TGTGCCAGCTGGCGGGGACTAGCGGGGGCCACCGGGGAGCTGTTTTTT
TRBD2 TRBJ2-5 NA TRBV5-4 CASSLGGGQETQYF TGTGCCAGCAGCTTGGGCGGGGGGCAAGAGACCCAGTACTTC